This T cell receptor beta chain was captured in a study of tumor-infiltrating lymphocytes in primary liver carcinoma. Study information: Cases comprised patients with primary liver carcinoma who received surgical resection. T1-T3 N0M0 was the stage of the tumors, which were about 4.2 to 11 cm across. Samples returned roughly 3.65 to 7.5 million productive TCRbeta reads, a yield that was similar across tissue types.

Researchers drew blood RNA from unsorted whole blood and extracted germline DNA as well. In its sample, this clonotype was seen many times. Germline V gene data show CDR1 as MNHEY and CDR2 as SVGEGT. V dropped 8 bases and J dropped 3 bases, with 2 bases sitting between them. The CDR3 spans 10 residues. Priming with a constant-region primer yielded TCR beta cDNA from 450 to 600 ng total RNA. Employing slightly modified ARM-PCR, three nested multiplex PCR rounds were run, and these gave rise to the TCR beta libraries. A C-beta reverse primer and TRBV1-TRBV30 forward primers served in each of the first two PCR rounds, at approximately 10 cycles apiece. MiXCR, applied by TCRdb to the multiplex PCR reads, yields one record per CDR3 protein. The table lists 330,000 or so distinct CDR3 sequences, 65% of them singletons, with approximately 5.9% in the top ten.

Sequenced: peripheral blood. This TCR was recovered from a man aged 35 to 55 with primary liver carcinoma and hepatitis B virus infection. J is TRBJ1-3 and V is TRBV6-2 or TRBV6-3; D gene unclear. In nucleotides, the CDR3 is TGTGCCAGCGGTGGAAACACCATATATTTT. Protein product: CASGGNTIYF.